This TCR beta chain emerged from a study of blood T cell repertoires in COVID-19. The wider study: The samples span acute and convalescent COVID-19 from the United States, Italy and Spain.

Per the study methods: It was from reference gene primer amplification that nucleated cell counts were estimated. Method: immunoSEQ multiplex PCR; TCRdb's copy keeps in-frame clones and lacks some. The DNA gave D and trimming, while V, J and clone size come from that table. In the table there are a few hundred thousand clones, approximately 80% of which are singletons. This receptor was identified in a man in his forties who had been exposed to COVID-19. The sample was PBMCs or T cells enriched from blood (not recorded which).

CDR3: CASSEPGLAGRAETQYF. DNA of the CDR3: TGCGCCAGCAGTGAACCAGGACTAGCGGGACGGGCGGAGACCCAGTACTTC. This chain connects TRBV10-1 to TRBJ2-5; 12 bases match TRBD2. The CDR3 spans 17 residues. V was clipped by 3 bases and J by 5 bases; unmatched bases: 10. The germline V gene encodes CDR1 WNHNN and CDR2 SYGVQD (reference sequence).